This T cell receptor (beta chain) was sequenced in a study of cytomegalovirus exposure and HLA in healthy donors. Findings and limits, study-wide: Clonal expansion was found to be greater in HLA-associated TCR beta chains than in equally common others in a later analysis. What a later analysis showed was that several of the most significant clusters appeared linked to common viral pathogens. It was reportedly the case that the classifier diagnosed cytomegalovirus status with high specificity and sensitivity.

Comment on this clone: Its target is unknown.

CDR3 size: 16 residues. The V gene lost 0 bases and the J gene lost 0 bases, with 11 bases spanning the gap. Germline-derived CDR1 and CDR2 are MNHEY and SVGAGI. 13 Jbeta primers and 60 Vbeta primers were used for the PCR. Sequencing used immunoSEQ multiplex PCR; TCRdb keeps in-frame clones, though not all of them. Found here are approximately 190,000 clones, roughly 80% of them singletons; the top ten hold around 3.9%. Sequencing input: PBMCs. The sequence derives from a man aged 45 to 65 in good health and CMV-seronegative. The chain couples TRBV6-5 to TRBJ1-2, with TRBD1 as a possible D gene (5 bases). The CDR3 loop reads CASSYSSARANYGYTF. In DNA form, the CDR3 reads TGTGCCAGCAGTTACTCGAGCGCCAGGGCTAACTATGGCTACACCTTC.